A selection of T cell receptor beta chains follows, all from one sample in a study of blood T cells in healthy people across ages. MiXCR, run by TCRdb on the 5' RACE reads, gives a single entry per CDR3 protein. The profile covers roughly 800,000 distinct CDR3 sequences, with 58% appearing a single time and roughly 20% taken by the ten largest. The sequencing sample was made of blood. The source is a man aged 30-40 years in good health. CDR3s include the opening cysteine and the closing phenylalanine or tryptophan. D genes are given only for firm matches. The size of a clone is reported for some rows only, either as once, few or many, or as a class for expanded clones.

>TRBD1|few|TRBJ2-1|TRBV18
CASSGQGAVDEQFF
TGTGCCAGCTCCGGGCAGGGGGCCGTGGATGAGCAGTTCTTC
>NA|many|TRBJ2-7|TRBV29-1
CSVEGVSYEQYF
TGCAGCGTTGAGGGGGTCTCCTACGAGCAGTACTTC
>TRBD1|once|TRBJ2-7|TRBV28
CASSSAGQGLIYEQYF
TGTGCCAGCAGCTCGGCTGGACAGGGACTCATCTACGAGCAGTACTTC
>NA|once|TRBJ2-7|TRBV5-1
CASSLLGQRYEQYF
TGCGCCAGCAGCTTGTTAGGACAGCGTTACGAGCAGTACTTC
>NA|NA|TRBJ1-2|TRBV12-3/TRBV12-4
CASSLDRGGTFGGYTF
TGTGCCAGCAGTCTCGACCGGGGGGGAACCTTCGGAGGCTACACCTTC
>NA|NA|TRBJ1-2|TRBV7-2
CASSLFLGVDDYTF
TGTGCCAGCAGCTTATTTTTGGGGGTTGATGACTACACCTTC
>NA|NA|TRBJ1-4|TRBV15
CATASGEKLFF
TGTGCCACCGCCTCCGGGGAAAAACTGTTTTTT
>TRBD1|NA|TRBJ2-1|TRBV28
CASSRRTGPYNEQFF
TGTGCCAGCAGTCGACGGACAGGGCCATACAATGAGCAGTTCTTC
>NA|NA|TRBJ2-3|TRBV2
CASGLEPLAGTQYF
TGTGCCAGCGGTCTAGAGCCCTTGGCGGGAACGCAGTATTTT
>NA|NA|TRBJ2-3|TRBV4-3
CASNQGKGPGAPSTDTQYF
TGCGCCAGCAACCAAGGAAAGGGGCCGGGAGCTCCTAGCACAGATACGCAGTATTTT
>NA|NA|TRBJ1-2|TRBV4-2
CASSPEFGVYGYTF
TGTGCCAGCAGCCCCGAATTTGGGGTCTATGGCTACACCTTC
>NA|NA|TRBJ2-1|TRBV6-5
CASSYNTRGEQFF
TGTGCCAGCAGTTACAACACTAGGGGTGAGCAGTTCTTC
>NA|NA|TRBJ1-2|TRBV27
CASSWSGEHYGYTF
TGTGCCAGCAGTTGGAGTGGGGAGCACTATGGCTACACCTTC
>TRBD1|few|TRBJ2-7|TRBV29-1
CSVRDRYYEQYF
TGCAGCGTCCGGGACAGGTATTACGAGCAGTACTTC
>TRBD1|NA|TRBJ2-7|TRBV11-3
CASSLTGGSYNEQYF
TGTGCCAGCAGCTTAACAGGGGGATCTTACAATGAGCAGTACTTC
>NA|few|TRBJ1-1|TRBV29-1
CSVAYGKAEAFF
TGCAGCGTTGCTTATGGGAAAGCTGAAGCTTTCTTT
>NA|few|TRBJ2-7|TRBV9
CASSGLVGYEQYF
TGTGCCAGCAGCGGACTTGTGGGCTACGAGCAGTACTTC
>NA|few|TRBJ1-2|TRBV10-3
CAISEGGTHGYTF
TGTGCCATCAGTGAGGGGGGTACGCATGGCTACACCTTC
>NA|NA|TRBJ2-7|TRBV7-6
CASTLRRTKNEQYF
TGTGCCAGCACCTTACGGCGTACCAAAAACGAGCAGTACTTC
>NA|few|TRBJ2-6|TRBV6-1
CASSERGVGANVLTF
TGTGCCAGCAGTGAGAGAGGGGTTGGGGCCAACGTCCTGACTTTC
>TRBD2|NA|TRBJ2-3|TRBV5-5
CASSSTRGLAGYTDTQYF
TGTGCCAGCAGCTCCACCCGGGGCCTAGCGGGATACACAGATACGCAGTATTTT
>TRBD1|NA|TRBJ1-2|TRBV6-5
CASSYERYRGVDKLFGYTF
TGTGCCAGCAGTTATGAGAGATACAGGGGGGTAGATAAGTTGTTTGGCTACACCTTC
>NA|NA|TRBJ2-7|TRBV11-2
CASSLLGVVNEQYF
TGTGCCAGCAGCTTATTAGGAGTGGTTAACGAGCAGTACTTC
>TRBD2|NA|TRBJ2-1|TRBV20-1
CSAHYLSGRTYNEQFF
TGCAGTGCTCATTACCTCAGCGGGAGGACTTACAATGAGCAGTTCTTC
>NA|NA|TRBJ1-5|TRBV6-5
CASSTDSLRNQPQHF
TGTGCCAGCAGCACGGACAGCCTTAGGAATCAGCCCCAGCATTTT
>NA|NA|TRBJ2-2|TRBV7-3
CASSESNTGELFF
TGTGCCAGCAGCGAATCGAACACCGGGGAGCTGTTTTTT
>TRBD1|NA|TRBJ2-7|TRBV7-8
CASSDIQGAIYEQYF
TGTGCCAGCAGCGATATACAGGGGGCGATCTACGAGCAGTACTTC
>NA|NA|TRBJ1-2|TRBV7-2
CASSLAVEGGYTF
TGTGCCAGCAGCTTAGCGGTTGAGGGAGGCTACACCTTC
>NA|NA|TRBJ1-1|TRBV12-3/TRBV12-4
CASSFSENTEAFF
TGTGCCAGCAGTTTTTCAGAGAACACTGAAGCTTTCTTT
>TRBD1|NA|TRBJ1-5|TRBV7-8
CASSLLSDRAFQPQHF
TGTGCCAGCAGCCTATTATCGGACAGGGCTTTTCAGCCCCAGCATTTT
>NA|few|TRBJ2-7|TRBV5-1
CASSSRFSQYYEQYF
TGCGCCAGCTCGTCCCGATTCTCCCAATACTACGAGCAGTACTTC
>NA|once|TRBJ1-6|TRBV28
CASSTGKVNSPLHF
TGTGCCAGCAGTACAGGGAAGGTGAATTCACCCCTCCACTTT
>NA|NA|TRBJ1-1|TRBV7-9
CASSLITAEAFF
TGTGCCAGCAGCTTAATTACAGCTGAAGCTTTCTTT
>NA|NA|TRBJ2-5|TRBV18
CASSPRQTETQYF
TGTGCCAGCTCACCGCGGCAGACGGAGACCCAGTACTTC
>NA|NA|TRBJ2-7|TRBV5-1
CASSLAPAVAYEQYF
TGCGCCAGCAGCTTGGCCCCTGCTGTAGCCTACGAGCAGTACTTC
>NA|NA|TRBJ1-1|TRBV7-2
CASSLVIRNTEAFF
TGTGCCAGCAGCTTAGTGATCAGGAACACTGAAGCTTTCTTT
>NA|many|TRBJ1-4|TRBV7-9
CASSDATNEKLFF
TGTGCCAGCAGCGATGCAACTAATGAAAAACTGTTTTTT
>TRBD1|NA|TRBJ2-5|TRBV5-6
CASTLTGDGETQYF
TGTGCCAGCACCCTGACAGGGGATGGAGAGACCCAGTACTTC
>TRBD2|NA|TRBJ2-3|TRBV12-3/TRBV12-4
CASSGTSGGVSTTQYF
TGTGCCAGCAGTGGGACTAGCGGGGGGGTATCAACTACGCAGTATTTT
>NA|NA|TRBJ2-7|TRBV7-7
CASSQSTGGKGEQYF
TGTGCCAGCAGCCAGTCGACCGGGGGCAAGGGCGAGCAGTACTTC
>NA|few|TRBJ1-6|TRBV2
CASSEGTSRYPNSPLHF
TGTGCCAGCAGTGAAGGGACCTCGAGATATCCCAATTCACCCCTCCACTTT
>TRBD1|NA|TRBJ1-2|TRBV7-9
CASSSTGFVDYGYTF
TGTGCCAGCAGCTCGACAGGGTTCGTAGACTATGGCTACACCTTC
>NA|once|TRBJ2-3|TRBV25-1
CTSSTTRGHTDTQYF
TGTACCAGCAGTACCACCCGCGGCCACACAGATACGCAGTATTTT
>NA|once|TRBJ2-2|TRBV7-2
CASSLSRRGVPGELFF
TGTGCCAGCAGCTTAAGTCGGCGAGGTGTCCCCGGGGAGCTGTTTTTT
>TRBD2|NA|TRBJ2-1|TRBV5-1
CASSLSGTLNNEQFF
TGCGCCAGCAGCTTGAGCGGGACCCTTAACAATGAGCAGTTCTTC
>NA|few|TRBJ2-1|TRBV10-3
CAISEFGSRNEQFF
TGTGCCATCAGTGAGTTTGGCAGCCGCAATGAGCAGTTCTTC
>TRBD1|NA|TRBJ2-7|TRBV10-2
CASSESTGSEQYF
TGCGCCAGCAGTGAGTCGACAGGGAGCGAGCAGTACTTC
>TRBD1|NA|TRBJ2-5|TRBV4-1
CASSQTGLEDQETQYF
TGCGCCAGCAGCCAGACAGGGCTGGAAGACCAAGAGACCCAGTACTTC
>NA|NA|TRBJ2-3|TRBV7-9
CASSLGYRADTQYF
TGTGCCAGCAGCCTAGGTTACAGGGCAGATACGCAGTATTTT
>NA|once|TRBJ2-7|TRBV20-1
CSARRELYEQYF
TGCAGTGCTAGGCGGGAACTCTACGAGCAGTACTTC
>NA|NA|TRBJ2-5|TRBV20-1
CSAPREGTINEQYF
TGCAGTGCCCCCCGTGAGGGGACCATCAATGAGCAGTACTTC
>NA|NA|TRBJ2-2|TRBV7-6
CASEFLGELFF
TGTGCCAGCGAATTTCTCGGGGAGCTGTTTTTT
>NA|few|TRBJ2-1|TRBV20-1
CSARDPAGDNEQFF
TGCAGTGCTAGAGATCCCGCAGGGGACAATGAGCAGTTCTTC
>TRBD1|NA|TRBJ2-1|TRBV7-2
CASSLEGQDYNEQFF
TGTGCCAGCAGCTTGGAGGGACAGGACTACAATGAGCAGTTCTTC
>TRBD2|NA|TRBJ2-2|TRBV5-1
CASSAGSLAGTGELFF
TGCGCCAGCAGCGCCGGAAGTCTAGCGGGAACCGGGGAGCTGTTTTTT